The clone carrying this T cell receptor beta chain was recorded only once. The sample comes from a study of cytomegalovirus exposure and HLA in healthy donors. Germline CDR1 and CDR2: MNHEY and SMNVEV (reference sequence). V dropped 5 bases and J dropped 7 bases, with 20 bases sitting between them. The length of the CDR3 is 16 residues. Clones were sequenced by immunoSEQ multiplex PCR, and TCRdb holds only the in-frame ones, with some missing. This sample has 120,000 or so clones; about 89% occur once, and the top ten carry about 2%. The V and J genes are TRBV27 and TRBJ2-2; D is perhaps TRBD1 (6 bases). The clonotype originates from a woman aged 18-30 years in good health and CMV-seronegative. The sequencing input was PBMCs. The chain's CDR3 is CASSGLLRGVGGELFF. CDR3 DNA sequence: TGTGCCAGCAGTGGTCTCCTCAGGGGTGTGGGCGGGGAGCTGTTTTTT.